A selection of T cell receptor beta chains follows, all from one sample in a study of OX40 agonist ivuxolimab in advanced cancers. Method: immunoSEQ multiplex PCR; TCRdb's copy keeps in-frame clones and lacks some. The repertoire has fewer than 40,000 clones, over 65% of them found once; the top ten carry under 15%. Sample: CD4+ or CD8+ T cells sorted from blood, taken in a trial of the OX40 agonist ivuxolimab. These receptors all come from an adult with an advanced solid tumor such as melanoma, head and neck, liver or kidney cancer. The CDR3 runs from the conserved cysteine through the conserved F or W. The D gene is left open where the match is weak. Clone size is not always given. Where it is, it says once, few, many or a class for expanded clones.

V gene: TRBV6-1
D gene: NA
J gene: TRBJ2-5
clone size: NA
CDR3 DNA: TGTGCCAGCATAAGGGCAAACCAAGAGACCCAGTACTTC
CDR3 protein: CASIRANQETQYF

V gene: TRBV29-1
D gene: NA
J gene: TRBJ2-1
clone size: NA
CDR3 DNA: TGCAGCGCCCAGAATCTCCCGTGGAATGAGCAGTTCTTC
CDR3 protein: CSAQNLPWNEQFF

V gene: TRBV7-2
D gene: NA
J gene: TRBJ2-5
clone size: once
CDR3 DNA: TGTGCCAGCAGCCCCAGCCAGGGGCGCTGGGAGACCCAGTACTTC
CDR3 protein: CASSPSQGRWETQYF

V gene: TRBV19
D gene: NA
J gene: TRBJ1-1
clone size: NA
CDR3 DNA: TGTGCCAGTAGTATATACACTGAAGCTTTCTTT
CDR3 protein: CASSIYTEAFF

V gene: TRBV11-2
D gene: NA
J gene: TRBJ2-5
clone size: NA
CDR3 DNA: TGTGCCAGCAGCTTTGGTGAAAGGGCCGGCCAGTACTTC
CDR3 protein: CASSFGERAGQYF

V gene: TRBV2
D gene: NA
J gene: TRBJ1-2
clone size: NA
CDR3 DNA: TGTGCCAGCAGTGTCAGGAGAAATAAGGATGGCTACACCTTC
CDR3 protein: CASSVRRNKDGYTF

V gene: TRBV27
D gene: NA
J gene: TRBJ1-2
clone size: once
CDR3 DNA: TGTGCCAGCAGTTTATCCTGGGGCGGAGAGAACTATGGCTACACCTTC
CDR3 protein: CASSLSWGGENYGYTF

V gene: TRBV6-1
D gene: TRBD2
J gene: TRBJ2-7
clone size: NA
CDR3 DNA: TGTGCCAGCACCGCGATAGCGGGAGGGAACGAGCAGTACTTC
CDR3 protein: CASTAIAGGNEQYF

V gene: TRBV11-1
D gene: TRBD2
J gene: TRBJ2-3
clone size: NA
CDR3 DNA: TGTGCCAGCAGCTTAACGGGAGGCGCATACACAGATACGCAGTATTTT
CDR3 protein: CASSLTGGAYTDTQYF

V gene: TRBV5-5
D gene: NA
J gene: TRBJ2-7
clone size: few
CDR3 DNA: TGTGCCAGCAGCCCGGGTTGGGACGAGCAGTACTTC
CDR3 protein: CASSPGWDEQYF

V gene: TRBV7-3
D gene: NA
J gene: TRBJ1-5
clone size: NA
CDR3 DNA: TGTGCCAGCAGCTTATCAGCAAATCAGCCCCAGCATTTT
CDR3 protein: CASSLSANQPQHF

V gene: TRBV19
D gene: NA
J gene: TRBJ1-1
clone size: NA
CDR3 DNA: TGTGCCAGTAGTGCCGGACGGTTTGAAGCTTTCTTT
CDR3 protein: CASSAGRFEAFF

V gene: TRBV10-2
D gene: NA
J gene: TRBJ2-3
clone size: NA
CDR3 DNA: TGCGCCAGCGCTATGGCAGATACGCAGTATTTT
CDR3 protein: CASAMADTQYF

V gene: TRBV27
D gene: NA
J gene: TRBJ1-2
clone size: NA
CDR3 DNA: TGTGCCAGCAGTTCTGCGGGAGGGATCTATGGCTACACCTTC
CDR3 protein: CASSSAGGIYGYTF

V gene: TRBV29-1
D gene: NA
J gene: TRBJ2-3
clone size: NA
CDR3 DNA: TGCAGCGTTAGGAGGGATCGGGGCACAGATACGCAGTATTTT
CDR3 protein: CSVRRDRGTDTQYF

V gene: TRBV5-5
D gene: TRBD2
J gene: TRBJ2-1
clone size: NA
CDR3 DNA: TGTGCCAGCAGCAACCGGGATTTAGCGGGTTACAATGAGCAGTTCTTC
CDR3 protein: CASSNRDLAGYNEQFF

V gene: TRBV28
D gene: NA
J gene: TRBJ1-1
clone size: NA
CDR3 DNA: TGTGCCAGCAGTTTCCCGGGTTTGAACACTGAAGCTTTCTTT
CDR3 protein: CASSFPGLNTEAFF

V gene: TRBV5-1
D gene: NA
J gene: TRBJ1-1
clone size: once
CDR3 DNA: TGCGCCAGCAGCTCAGGGGCCGTGAACACTGAAGCTTTCTTT
CDR3 protein: CASSSGAVNTEAFF

V gene: TRBV6-1
D gene: NA
J gene: TRBJ2-3
clone size: NA
CDR3 DNA: TGTGCCTCAAGCTCAGGGGGGGGAACAGATACGCAGTATTTT
CDR3 protein: CASSSGGGTDTQYF

V gene: TRBV29-1
D gene: TRBD1
J gene: TRBJ2-7
clone size: few
CDR3 DNA: TGCAGCGTTGGGACAGGGCAAGAGCAGTACTTC
CDR3 protein: CSVGTGQEQYF

V gene: TRBV14
D gene: TRBD1
J gene: TRBJ2-7
clone size: NA
CDR3 DNA: TGTGCCAGCAGCCGATACAGGGGTTCCTACGAGCAGTACTTC
CDR3 protein: CASSRYRGSYEQYF

V gene: TRBV28
D gene: TRBD1
J gene: TRBJ2-6
clone size: NA
CDR3 DNA: TGTGCCAGCAGGTACCAGGGGGCCGGGGCCAACGTCCTGACTTTC
CDR3 protein: CASRYQGAGANVLTF

V gene: TRBV6-5
D gene: TRBD1
J gene: TRBJ1-2
clone size: once
CDR3 DNA: TGTGCCAGCAGTGACGGACAGGGAGGAGTTATCTACACCTTC
CDR3 protein: CASSDGQGGVIYTF

V gene: TRBV5-4
D gene: NA
J gene: TRBJ1-2
clone size: NA
CDR3 DNA: TGTGCCAGCAGCTACCGGGACCAAAACTATGGCTACACCTTC
CDR3 protein: CASSYRDQNYGYTF

V gene: TRBV21-1
D gene: NA
J gene: TRBJ2-7
clone size: few
CDR3 DNA: TGTGCCAGCCAGCGGGGTCCCACTCACGAGCAGTACTTC
CDR3 protein: CASQRGPTHEQYF

V gene: TRBV10-1
D gene: TRBD2
J gene: TRBJ2-7
clone size: NA
CDR3 DNA: TGCGCCAGCTCCCGCGGGAGAGGGTCGACCGAGCAGTACTTC
CDR3 protein: CASSRGRGSTEQYF

V gene: TRBV30
D gene: TRBD2
J gene: TRBJ2-5
clone size: NA
CDR3 DNA: TGTGCCTGGAGTGTAGGACTAGCGGGAGAGACCCAGTACTTC
CDR3 protein: CAWSVGLAGETQYF

V gene: TRBV7-2
D gene: TRBD1
J gene: TRBJ1-4
clone size: once
CDR3 DNA: TGTGCCAGCAGCTCCCGACAGGGGGAGGAAAAACTGTTTTTT
CDR3 protein: CASSSRQGEEKLFF

V gene: TRBV18
D gene: NA
J gene: TRBJ1-5
clone size: NA
CDR3 DNA: TGTGCCAGCTCACCACAGGGCTACGAGCAGCCCCAGCATTTT
CDR3 protein: CASSPQGYEQPQHF

V gene: TRBV5-1
D gene: TRBD2
J gene: TRBJ2-1
clone size: NA
CDR3 DNA: TGCGCCAGCAGCCCTCTAGCGGGATCCTACAATGAGCAGTTCTTC
CDR3 protein: CASSPLAGSYNEQFF

V gene: TRBV10-2
D gene: TRBD1
J gene: TRBJ2-7
clone size: few
CDR3 DNA: TGCGCCAGCAGTGGGGACAGCTACGAGCAGTACTTC
CDR3 protein: CASSGDSYEQYF

V gene: TRBV10-3
D gene: NA
J gene: TRBJ1-1
clone size: few
CDR3 DNA: TGTGCCATCGCTCAGGGGTCAGGCACTGAAGCTTTCTTT
CDR3 protein: CAIAQGSGTEAFF

V gene: TRBV18
D gene: TRBD1
J gene: TRBJ1-2
clone size: NA
CDR3 DNA: TGTGCCAGCTCACCAGGGACAGCTAACTATGGCTACACCTTC
CDR3 protein: CASSPGTANYGYTF

V gene: TRBV28
D gene: TRBD1
J gene: TRBJ1-1
clone size: NA
CDR3 DNA: TGTGCCAGCAGTCCGACCTTCCGGGACAGGGTGTCTCGGACAACTGAAGCTTTCTTT
CDR3 protein: CASSPTFRDRVSRTTEAFF

V gene: TRBV10-3
D gene: NA
J gene: TRBJ1-4
clone size: NA
CDR3 DNA: TGTGCCATCAGTGAGTCGGGACACCTTAATGAAAAACTGTTTTTT
CDR3 protein: CAISESGHLNEKLFF

V gene: TRBV27
D gene: NA
J gene: TRBJ2-7
clone size: NA
CDR3 DNA: TGTGCCAGCAGTTTATCATTCGGGACCTACGAGCAGTACTTC
CDR3 protein: CASSLSFGTYEQYF

V gene: TRBV18
D gene: NA
J gene: TRBJ1-1
clone size: NA
CDR3 DNA: TGTGCCAGCTCACCACGCGCCCAGGACTTACACACTGAAGCTTTCTTT
CDR3 protein: CASSPRAQDLHTEAFF

V gene: TRBV7-9
D gene: NA
J gene: TRBJ2-5
clone size: NA
CDR3 DNA: TGTGCCAGCAGCTCCGCCGTCGGGACGGCCACGACCCAGTACTTC
CDR3 protein: CASSSAVGTATTQYF

V gene: TRBV30
D gene: NA
J gene: TRBJ2-5
clone size: NA
CDR3 DNA: TGTGCCTGGAGTAAACAGGGCCGGGAGACCCAGTACTTC
CDR3 protein: CAWSKQGRETQYF

V gene: TRBV6-1
D gene: TRBD1
J gene: TRBJ1-2
clone size: NA
CDR3 DNA: TGTGCCAGCAGTGTAAGGGGGCGTCTAGGCTATGGCTACACCTTC
CDR3 protein: CASSVRGRLGYGYTF

V gene: TRBV5-4
D gene: NA
J gene: TRBJ2-3
clone size: NA
CDR3 DNA: TGTGCCAGCAGCGATCGGACTAGCACAGATACGCAGTATTTT
CDR3 protein: CASSDRTSTDTQYF

V gene: TRBV27
D gene: TRBD2
J gene: TRBJ2-7
clone size: NA
CDR3 DNA: TGTGCCAGCAGTTTAGGGGCGGGAGGGCGGTACGAGCAGTACTTC
CDR3 protein: CASSLGAGGRYEQYF

V gene: TRBV27
D gene: NA
J gene: TRBJ2-7
clone size: NA
CDR3 DNA: TGTGCCAGCAGTTTCCGGCCTGCCTACGAGCAGTACTTC
CDR3 protein: CASSFRPAYEQYF

V gene: TRBV14
D gene: NA
J gene: TRBJ2-7
clone size: few
CDR3 DNA: TGTGCCAGCAGCCAAGAGTCCCGGGGTCCTGAACGCGAGCAGTACTTC
CDR3 protein: CASSQESRGPEREQYF

V gene: TRBV28
D gene: NA
J gene: TRBJ2-7
clone size: NA
CDR3 DNA: TGTGCCAGCAGTTTATTACTGGGTTCCTACGAGCAGTACTTC
CDR3 protein: CASSLLLGSYEQYF

V gene: TRBV29-1
D gene: TRBD1
J gene: TRBJ2-5
clone size: NA
CDR3 DNA: TGCAGCGTTTACAGGGGGGAGACCCAGTACTTC
CDR3 protein: CSVYRGETQYF

V gene: TRBV6-6
D gene: NA
J gene: TRBJ1-5
clone size: once
CDR3 DNA: TGTGCCAGCAGTTCGGGACAACCTAATCAGCCCCAGCATTTT
CDR3 protein: CASSSGQPNQPQHF

V gene: TRBV7-2
D gene: TRBD1
J gene: TRBJ2-3
clone size: NA
CDR3 DNA: TGTGCCAGCAGCATCGACAGGGGGCCACAAGATACGCAGTATTTT
CDR3 protein: CASSIDRGPQDTQYF

V gene: TRBV6-5
D gene: NA
J gene: TRBJ2-1
clone size: medium-sized
CDR3 DNA: TGTGCCAGCACTAACGTACAGGGCCGGGATGAGCAGTTCTTC
CDR3 protein: CASTNVQGRDEQFF

V gene: TRBV5-8
D gene: NA
J gene: TRBJ2-3
clone size: once
CDR3 DNA: TGTGCCAGCAGCTTGAAGCAGCGGGGCACAGATACGCAGTATTTT
CDR3 protein: CASSLKQRGTDTQYF

V gene: TRBV4-1
D gene: TRBD1
J gene: TRBJ2-3
clone size: NA
CDR3 DNA: TGCGCCAGCAGCCATCTCAGGGGGGATACGCAGTATTTT
CDR3 protein: CASSHLRGDTQYF

V gene: TRBV11-3
D gene: NA
J gene: TRBJ1-1
clone size: NA
CDR3 DNA: TGTGCCAGCAGCCGAACGGGAACTGAAGCTTTCTTT
CDR3 protein: CASSRTGTEAFF